This T cell receptor beta chain derives from a study of T cells in tuberculosis. Findings and caveats of the study: The stringent gate may have excluded weak CD1B-GMM tetramer binders.

CDR1 and CDR2 from the germline V gene are SEHNR and FQNEAQ (reference sequence). The ends lost 1 base at V and 2 bases at J; junction bases unmatched: 3. The CDR3 is made up of 17 amino acids. Sorting used thawed, overnight-rested PBMC stained with anti-CD3, a viability dye and GMM-loaded CD1B tetramer. CD1B tetramers were loaded with Rhodococcus equi-derived C32 glucose monomycolate. PBMC for tetramer sorting were first depleted of CD14-expressing monocytes. Each donor contributed 80,000 to 100,000 sorted tetramer-negative cells. TCR-alpha and TCR-beta chains were sequenced unpaired. Method: immunoSEQ multiplex PCR; TCRdb's copy keeps in-frame clones and lacks some. The repertoire includes about 58,000 clones, over 75% of them detected once, and about a fifth sits in the top ten.

The chain links TRBV7-9 to TRBJ2-5; 14 nucleotides match TRBD2. The receptor comes from an adult woman with latent tuberculosis. The sample consisted of CD1b-GMM tetramer-negative cells sorted from PBMCs. CDR3 DNA sequence: TGTGCCAGCAGCTTAGTCGGACTAGCGGGGGGACAAGAGACCCAGTACTTC. Translation gives CASSLVGLAGGQETQYF.